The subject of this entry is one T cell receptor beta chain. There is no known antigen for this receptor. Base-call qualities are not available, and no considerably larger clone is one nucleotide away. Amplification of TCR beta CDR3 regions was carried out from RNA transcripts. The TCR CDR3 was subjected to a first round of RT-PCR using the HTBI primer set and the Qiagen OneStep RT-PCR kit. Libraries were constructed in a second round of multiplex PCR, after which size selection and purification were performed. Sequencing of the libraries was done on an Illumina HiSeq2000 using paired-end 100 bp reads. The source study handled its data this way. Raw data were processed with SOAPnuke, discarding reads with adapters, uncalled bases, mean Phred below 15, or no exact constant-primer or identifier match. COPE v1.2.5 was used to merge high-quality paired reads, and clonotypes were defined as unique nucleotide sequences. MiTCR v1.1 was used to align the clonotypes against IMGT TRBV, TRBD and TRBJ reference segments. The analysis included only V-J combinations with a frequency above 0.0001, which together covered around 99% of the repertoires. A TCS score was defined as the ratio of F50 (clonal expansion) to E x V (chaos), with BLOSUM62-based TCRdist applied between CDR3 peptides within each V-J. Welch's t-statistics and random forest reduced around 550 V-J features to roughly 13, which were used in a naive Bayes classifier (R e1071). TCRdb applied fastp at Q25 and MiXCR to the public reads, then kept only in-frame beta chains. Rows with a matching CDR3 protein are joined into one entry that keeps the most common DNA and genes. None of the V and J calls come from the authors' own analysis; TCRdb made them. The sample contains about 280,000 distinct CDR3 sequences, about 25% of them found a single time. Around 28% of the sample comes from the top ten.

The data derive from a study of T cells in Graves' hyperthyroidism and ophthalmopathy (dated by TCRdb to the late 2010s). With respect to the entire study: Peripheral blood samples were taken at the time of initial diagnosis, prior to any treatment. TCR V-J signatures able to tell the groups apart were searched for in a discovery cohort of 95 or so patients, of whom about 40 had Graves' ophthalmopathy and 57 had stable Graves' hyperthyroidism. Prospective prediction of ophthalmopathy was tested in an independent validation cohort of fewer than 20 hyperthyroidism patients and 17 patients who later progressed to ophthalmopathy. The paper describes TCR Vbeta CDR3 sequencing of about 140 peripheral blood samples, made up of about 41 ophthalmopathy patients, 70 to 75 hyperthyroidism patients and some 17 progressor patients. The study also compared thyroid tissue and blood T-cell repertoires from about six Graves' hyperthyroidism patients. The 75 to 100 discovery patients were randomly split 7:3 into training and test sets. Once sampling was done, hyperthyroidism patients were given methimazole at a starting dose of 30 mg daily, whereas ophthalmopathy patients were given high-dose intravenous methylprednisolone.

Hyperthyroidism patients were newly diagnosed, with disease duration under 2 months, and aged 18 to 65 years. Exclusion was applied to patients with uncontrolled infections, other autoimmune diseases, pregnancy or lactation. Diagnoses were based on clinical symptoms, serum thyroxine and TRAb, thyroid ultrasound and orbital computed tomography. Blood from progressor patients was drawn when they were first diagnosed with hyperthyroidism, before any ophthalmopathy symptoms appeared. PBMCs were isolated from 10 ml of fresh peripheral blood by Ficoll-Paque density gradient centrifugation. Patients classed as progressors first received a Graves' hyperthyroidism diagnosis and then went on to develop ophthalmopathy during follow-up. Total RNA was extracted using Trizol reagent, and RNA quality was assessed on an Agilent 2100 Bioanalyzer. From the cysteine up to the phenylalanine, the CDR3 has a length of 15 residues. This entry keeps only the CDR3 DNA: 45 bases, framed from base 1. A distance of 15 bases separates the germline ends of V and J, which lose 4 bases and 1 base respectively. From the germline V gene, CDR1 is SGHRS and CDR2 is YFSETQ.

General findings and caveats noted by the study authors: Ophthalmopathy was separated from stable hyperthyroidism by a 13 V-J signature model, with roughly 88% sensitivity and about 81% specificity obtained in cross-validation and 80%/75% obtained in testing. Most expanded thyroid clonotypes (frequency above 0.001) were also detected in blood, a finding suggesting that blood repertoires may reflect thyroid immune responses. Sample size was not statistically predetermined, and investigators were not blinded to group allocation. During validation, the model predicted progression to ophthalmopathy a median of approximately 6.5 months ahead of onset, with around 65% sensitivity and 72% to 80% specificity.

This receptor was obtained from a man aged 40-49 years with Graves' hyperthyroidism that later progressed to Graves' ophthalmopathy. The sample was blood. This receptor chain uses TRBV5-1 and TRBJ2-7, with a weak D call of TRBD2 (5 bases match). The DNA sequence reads TGCGCCAGCAGCCCTTTCGGACTGGATTCCTACGAGCAGTACTTC. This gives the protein CASSPFGLDSYEQYF.